This T cell receptor (beta chain) was recorded in a study of T cell responses to AZD1222 COVID-19 vaccine. Comments on this clone: Its antigen is unknown.

Broader study findings: Sampling captured repertoires only after the peak T cell response. Spike-specific TCR breadth and depth went up after people got two AZD1222 doses. Spike as a whole was targeted by vaccine-associated CD4 TCRs, dominant at 160-218 and 743-854.

TCRdb keeps only in-frame clones here, not all; method: immunoSEQ multiplex PCR. The sample has some 80,000 clones; about 91% are singletons. The germline V and J ends were trimmed by 5 bases and 5 bases, with 13 bases remaining between them. The CDR3 runs 14 residues. Per the germline V gene, CDR1 is MNHEY and CDR2 is SMNVEV (reference sequence). Sequencing used peripheral blood, obtained 28 days after the second dose of the MenACWY control vaccine. The TCR comes from an adult who received the MenACWY meningococcal vaccine as a control. This sequence joins TRBV27 and TRBJ1-3; D is possibly TRBD1 (5 bases). In DNA form, the CDR3 reads TGTGCCAGCAGTCCGCAGGGATACCGAAACACCATATATTTT. Its protein product is CASSPQGYRNTIYF.